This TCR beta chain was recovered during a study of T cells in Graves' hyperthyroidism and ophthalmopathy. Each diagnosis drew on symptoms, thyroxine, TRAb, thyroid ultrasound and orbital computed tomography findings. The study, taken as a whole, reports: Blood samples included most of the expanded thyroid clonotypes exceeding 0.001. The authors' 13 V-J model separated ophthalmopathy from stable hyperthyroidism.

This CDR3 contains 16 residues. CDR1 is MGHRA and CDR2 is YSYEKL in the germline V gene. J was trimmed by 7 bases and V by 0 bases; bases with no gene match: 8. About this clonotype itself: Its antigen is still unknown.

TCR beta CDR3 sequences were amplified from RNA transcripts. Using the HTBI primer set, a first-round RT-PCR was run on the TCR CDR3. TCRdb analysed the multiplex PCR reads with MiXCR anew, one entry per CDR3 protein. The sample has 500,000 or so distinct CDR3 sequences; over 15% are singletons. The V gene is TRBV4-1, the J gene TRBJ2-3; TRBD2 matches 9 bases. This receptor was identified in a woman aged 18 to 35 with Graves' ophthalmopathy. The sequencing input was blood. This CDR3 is CASSQELSGRKYTQYF. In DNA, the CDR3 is TGCGCCAGCAGCCAAGAGCTTAGCGGGAGAAAATATACGCAGTATTTT.